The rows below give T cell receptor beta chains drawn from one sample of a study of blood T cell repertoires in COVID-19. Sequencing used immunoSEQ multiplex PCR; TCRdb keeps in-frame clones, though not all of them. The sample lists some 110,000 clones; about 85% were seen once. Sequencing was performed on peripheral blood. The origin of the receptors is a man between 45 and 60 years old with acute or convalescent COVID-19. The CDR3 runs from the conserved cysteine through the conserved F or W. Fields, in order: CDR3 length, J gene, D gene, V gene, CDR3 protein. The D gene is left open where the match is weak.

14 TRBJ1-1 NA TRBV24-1 CATSDSQGVTEAFF
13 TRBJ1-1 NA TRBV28 CASSKGASRRAFF
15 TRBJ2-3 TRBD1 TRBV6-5 CASRAGTGGTDTQYF
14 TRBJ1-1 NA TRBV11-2 CASSLYSGDTEAFF
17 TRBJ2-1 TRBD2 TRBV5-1 CASSLSRGTSEDNEQFF
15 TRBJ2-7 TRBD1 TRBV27 CASSLRQGAFYEQYF
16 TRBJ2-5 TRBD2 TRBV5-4 CASSHPGLARQETQYF
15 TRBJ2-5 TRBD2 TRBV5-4 CASSLGSGSMETQYF
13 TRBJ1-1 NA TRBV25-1 CASSEQENTEAFF
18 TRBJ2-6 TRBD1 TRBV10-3 CAISDGDRESSGANVLTF
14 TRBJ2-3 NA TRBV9 CASSVQTSPDTQYF
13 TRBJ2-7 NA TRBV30 CAWKVDTPYEQYF
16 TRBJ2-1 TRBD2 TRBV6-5 CASSYRAQREGNEQFF
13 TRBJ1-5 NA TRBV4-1 CASSQADNQPQHF
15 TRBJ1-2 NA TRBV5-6 CASSLGGFPAGGYTF
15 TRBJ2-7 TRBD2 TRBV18 CASSPLAGGDYEQYF
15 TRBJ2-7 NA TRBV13 CASSPSYRPIDEQYF
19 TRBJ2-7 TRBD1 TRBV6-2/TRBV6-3 CASSYTQGAGEVRSYEQYF
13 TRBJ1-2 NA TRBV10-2 CASNVAGSYGYTF
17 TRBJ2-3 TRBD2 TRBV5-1 CASSLSKLAGRTDTQYF
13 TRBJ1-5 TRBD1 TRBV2 CASLGQGGQPQHF
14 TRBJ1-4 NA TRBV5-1 CASSPQGYNEKLFF
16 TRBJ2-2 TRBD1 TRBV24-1 CATSETGALNTGELFF
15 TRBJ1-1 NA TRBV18 CASSPSKRGNTEAFF
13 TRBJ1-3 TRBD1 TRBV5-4 CASSFGGQDTIYF
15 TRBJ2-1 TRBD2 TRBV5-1 CASSWGLVGSSGQFF
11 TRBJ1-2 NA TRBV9 CASSADYGYTF
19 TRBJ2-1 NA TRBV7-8 CASSLALRVGRASYNEQFF
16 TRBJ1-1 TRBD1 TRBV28 CASRTGGASLGTEAFF